One sample yielded the 25 T cell receptor beta chains listed below, sequenced in a study of cytomegalovirus exposure and HLA in healthy donors. Researchers ran the PCR with 60 Vbeta and 13 Jbeta primers. Generated by immunoSEQ multiplex PCR, the TCRdb table keeps only in-frame clones and is missing some. The table lists 200,000 or so clones, over 75% of them singletons. Sequencing input: PBMCs. The source of these receptors is a boy aged 2 to 9 in good health and CMV-seronegative.

Concerning this clone itself: The identical CDR3 is also encoded by other nucleotide sequences in the sample. This sequence joins TRBV6-1 and TRBJ1-3, with a possible D match to TRBD1 (6 bases). From germline, CDR1 is MNHNS and CDR2 SASEGT. The CDR3 extends over 15 amino acids. V gave up 5 bases and J gave up 5 bases, with 16 bases separating them. CDR3 protein: CASSIRTVARNTIYF. CDR3 coding DNA: TGTGCCAGCAGTATTCGGACAGTTGCCAGAAACACCATATATTTT.

The V call is TRBV7-2, the J call TRBJ1-1, with D hard to call. The ends were cut back, 5 bases at V and 3 bases at J, with 13 bases in the middle. The CDR3 sequence is 14 residues long. Germline V gives CDR1 SGHTA, CDR2 FQGNSA. The CDR3 loop is CASSARLKDTEAFF. The CDR3 nucleotides read TGTGCCAGCAGCGCGAGACTGAAAGACACTGAAGCTTTCTTT.

CDR3 region: CASGLADSYNEQFF. The CDR3 DNA follows: TGTGCTAGTGGTTTGGCGGACAGCTACAATGAGCAGTTCTTC. The chain combines TRBV12-5 with TRBJ2-1, with D perhaps TRBD1 (6 bases). V was pared by 1 base and J by 3 bases, with 7 bases between. Germline V gene lookup returns CDR1 LGHNT and CDR2 FRNRAP. This CDR3 is 14 amino acids long. Variable domain in full (rest from reference TRBV12-5 and TRBJ2-1): DARVTQTPRHKVTEMGQEVTMRCQPILGHNTVFWYRQTMMQGLELLAYFRNRAPLDDSGMPKDRFSAEMPDATLATLKIQPSEPRDSAVYFCASGLADSYNEQFFGPGTRLTVL.

V gene TRBV9 combines with J gene TRBJ2-5; tentative D call: TRBD2 (6 bases). V was shortened by 0 bases and J by 5 bases, with 11 bases between the two germline ends. Germline values: CDR1 SGDLS, CDR2 YYNGEE. The CDR3 runs to 14 residues. The CDR3 bases are TGTGCCAGCAGCGTAGGATCGGGGGTGGAGACCCAGTACTTC. It translates to CASSVGSGVETQYF. The variable domain in full, completed from reference TRBV9 and TRBJ2-5, reads DSGVTQTPKHLITATGQRVTLRCSPRSGDLSVYWYQQSLDQGLQFLIQYYNGEERAKGNILERFSAQQFPDLHSELNLSSLELGDSALYFCASSVGSGVETQYFGPGTRLLVL.

The V and J genes are TRBV5-4 and TRBJ2-2; tentative D call: TRBD1 (5 bases). The CDR3 extends over 15 amino acids. Germline CDR1 and CDR2: SGHNT and YYREEE (reference sequence). The ends were cut back, 2 bases at V and 8 bases at J, with 16 bases in the middle. The CDR3 DNA reads TGTGCCAGCAGCTTCTCTCAACAGGTCTTGGGGGAGCTGTTTTTT. Translating gives CASSFSQQVLGELFF.

The chain couples TRBV6-5 to TRBJ1-1, with 9 bases fitting TRBD1. The junction had 4 bases not matched to a gene; V was cut back by 3 bases and J by 2 bases. The CDR3 length is 15 residues. The germline gives CDR1 MNHEY, CDR2 SVGAGI. The chain's CDR3 is CASSYWGQGNTEAFF. The CDR3 DNA follows: TGTGCCAGCAGTTATTGGGGACAGGGAAACACTGAAGCTTTCTTT.

This clone came up once. The V call is TRBV6-4, the J call TRBJ2-3; 9 nucleotides match TRBD2. Unmatched junction bases numbered 3, after V lost 0 bases and J lost 5 bases. Looked up from germline, CDR1 is MRHNA and CDR2 is SNTAGT. The CDR3 length is 15 residues. CDR3 nucleotides: TGTGCCAGCAGTGACTCGAGCGGGGGGAGAGATACGCAGTATTTT. Amino acids: CASSDSSGGRDTQYF.

This chain uses TRBV10-3 with TRBJ2-7, with D hard to call. This CDR3 has 17 amino acids. Looked up from germline, CDR1 is ENHRY and CDR2 is SYGVKD. The V and J ends lost 0 bases and 1 base respectively, with 16 bases between them. Here the CDR3 DNA reads TGTGCCATCAGTGAGTCGATAGTAGTAGGAGTATCCTACGAGCAGTACTTC. This codes for CAISESIVVGVSYEQYF.

V usage is TRBV29-1 and J usage is TRBJ1-2, with D perhaps TRBD1 (6 bases). The CDR3 is 15 residues long. Germline V gene data show CDR1 as SQVTM and CDR2 as ANQGSEA. Trimming cost V 2 bases and J 2 bases, with 15 bases left between them. The CDR3 DNA is TGCAGCGTTGAAATGTGGGACACAGAGAACTATGGCTACACCTTC. Translated: CSVEMWDTENYGYTF.

This chain joins TRBV16 and TRBJ1-1; TRBD1 might be the D (5 bases). This CDR3 has 16 residues. Trimming shortened V by 9 bases and J by 1 base, and 21 bases separated the two germline ends. CDR1 is KGHSY and CDR2 is FQNENV in the germline V gene. CDR3 DNA sequence: TGTGCCAGTCCCCCCCGGGGGATCCCGAAGAACACTGAAGCTTTCTTT. Translation gives CASPPRGIPKNTEAFF.

The genes are TRBV11-2 and TRBJ2-1; no reliable D call. Deletions cut 0 bases from V and 10 bases from J, with 13 bases between. Germline CDR1 reads SGHAT; CDR2 reads FQNNGV. The CDR3 has 14 residues. CDR3 nucleotide sequence: TGTGCCAGCAGCTTAGATCTTCAAAGCTGGGAGCAGTTCTTC. Its protein is CASSLDLQSWEQFF.

This clone was seen just once. The chain uses TRBV12-2 and TRBJ1-2. TRBV12-2 is tagged as a pseudogene. CDR3 length: 15 amino acids. CDR3 coding DNA: TGTGCAAGTCGCTACCCCCTCGGTCTCCCCTATGGCTACACCTTC. Amino acids: CASRYPLGLPYGYTF.

In this sample, this clone turned up once. V usage is TRBV7-2 and J usage is TRBJ1-1, with TRBD1 matching 7 bases. The CDR3 spans 15 residues. Germline trimming cut 0 bases from V and 1 base from J; bases unmatched to any gene: 2. Per germline, CDR1 SGHTA and CDR2 FQGNSA. The CDR3 region has the DNA TGTGCCAGCAGCTTAGCGGGGACAGCGAACACTGAAGCTTTCTTT. The encoded protein is CASSLAGTANTEAFF.

This chain links TRBV12-5 with TRBJ2-5, with 11 bases fitting TRBD1. The end of the DNA is better explained by TRBJ2-7, so the J call may be wrong. The germline V gene has CDR1 LGHNT and CDR2 FRNRAP. CDR3 length: 14 amino acids. The CDR3 is CASGRGTGGYEQYF. Here the CDR3 DNA reads TGTGCTAGTGGCAGGGGGACAGGGGGATACGAGCAGTACTTC.

The chain couples TRBV27 to TRBJ1-2, with 8 bases fitting TRBD1. Germline V lookup: CDR1 MNHEY, CDR2 SMNVEV (reference sequence). The CDR3 spans 13 residues. V shed 4 bases, J shed 6 bases, and the junction held 4 bases outside the gene matches. CDR3 coding DNA: TGTGCCAGCAGTTCCGGACAGGGAGATGGCTACACCTTC. Translated: CASSSGQGDGYTF.

The count of this clone is one. The genes are TRBV2 and TRBJ1-1; no firm D call. Deletions cut 6 bases from V and 5 bases from J, with 10 bases between. The CDR3 length is 12 residues. Germline lookup yields CDR1 SNHLY and CDR2 FYNNEI. The CDR3 sequence: CASRSGKTEAFF. The CDR3 region has the DNA TGTGCCAGCAGATCCGGGAAGACTGAAGCTTTCTTT.

For this clone: An end of the junction does not agree with germline; a read error may underlie this. This chain links TRBV7-9 with TRBJ2-1; TRBD1 matches 9 bases. CDR1 and CDR2 (germline): SEHNR, FQNEAQ (reference sequence). The CDR3 consists of 16 residues. The CDR3 nucleotides read TGTTCCAGCAGCCCCCCTAGGGGACAGGGATGGGATGAGCAGTTCTTC. Protein: CSSSPPRGQGWDEQFF.

This chain joins TRBV7-2 and TRBJ2-1; 7 bases agree with TRBD2. V was clipped by 1 base and J by 8 bases; unmatched bases: 8. Per the germline V gene, CDR1 is SGHTA and CDR2 is FQGNSA. The CDR3 has 15 residues. The CDR3 loop is CASSLGGGGGDEQFF. The CDR3 DNA reads TGTGCCAGCAGCTTAGGGGGGGGTGGGGGTGATGAGCAGTTCTTC. Filled out from reference TRBV7-2 and TRBJ2-1, the complete variable domain reads GAGVSQSPSNKVTEKGKDVELRCDPISGHTALYWYRQSLGQGLEFLIYFQGNSAPDKSGLPSDRFSAERTGGSVSTLTIQRTQQEDSAVYLCASSLGGGGGDEQFFGPGTRLTVL.

This sequence joins TRBV6-1 and TRBJ2-3, with a weak D call TRBD2 (6 bases). V was cut by 1 base and J by 7 bases, with 9 bases left in between. The CDR3 extends over 13 amino acids. Germline V lookup: CDR1 MNHNS, CDR2 SASEGT. The CDR3 protein is CASSEEGGNTQYF. The DNA for the CDR3 is TGTGCCAGCAGTGAAGAGGGAGGAAATACGCAGTATTTT.

This sequence joins TRBV6-5 and TRBJ2-5; 8 nucleotides match TRBD1. V lost 6 bases to trimming and J lost 5 bases; unmatched junction nucleotides: 11. The germline V gene has CDR1 MNHEY and CDR2 SVGAGI. There are 15 residues in the CDR3. CDR3 sequence: CASSLTGAPQETQYF. In DNA form, the CDR3 reads TGTGCCAGCAGCCTGACAGGGGCCCCCCAGGAGACCCAGTACTTC.

The chain combines TRBV18 with TRBJ2-6; D may be TRBD2 (6 bases). V lost 6 bases and J 2 bases, leaving 29 bases between the germline ends. Germline-derived CDR1 and CDR2 are KGHSH and LQKENI. This CDR3 comprises 21 residues. The CDR3 bases are TGTGCCAGCTCCCCTCCATGGGGAGGCCGAACGTTGGACCCTGGGGCCAACGTCCTGACTTTC. Translated, it gives CASSPPWGGRTLDPGANVLTF.

V usage is TRBV5-1 and J usage is TRBJ1-1; no clear D gene. V was shortened by 3 bases and J by 5 bases, with 14 bases between the two germline ends. The CDR3 consists of 14 residues. Germline CDR1 is SGHRS and CDR2 is YFSETQ. This CDR3 is CASSWGEADTEAFF. The CDR3 bases are TGCGCCAGCAGCTGGGGAGAGGCTGATACTGAAGCTTTCTTT.

This clone came up a few times. The chain couples TRBV7-8 to TRBJ2-1, with TRBD2 identical over 9 bases. This CDR3 is built from 16 residues. The germline V gene encodes CDR1 SGHVS and CDR2 FQNEAQ. Trimming removed 5 bases from V and 7 bases from J; junction bases left unmatched: 12. DNA for the CDR3: TGTGCCAGCAGCCCACAGGCGGGGGGGGCTAGTAATGAGCAGTTCTTC. Its translation is CASSPQAGGASNEQFF. The variable domain in full, with the rest retrieved from reference TRBV7-8 and TRBJ2-1, is GAGVSQSPRYKVAKRGQDVALRCDPISGHVSLFWYQQALGQGPEFLTYFQNEAQLDKSGLPSDRFFAERPEGSVSTLKIQRTQQEDSAVYLCASSPQAGGASNEQFFGPGTRLTVL.

The CDR3, as DNA: TGTGCCAGCAGCTCAGGGGAGGGTTGGTTCTTC. Amino acid sequence: CASSSGEGWFF. This chain uses TRBV4-2 with TRBJ2-1; TRBD2 is a possible D gene (7 bases). The germline CDR1 and CDR2 sequences are LGHNA and YNFKEQ. The CDR3 has 11 amino acids. V dropped 5 bases and J dropped 15 bases, with 14 bases sitting between them.

The chain employs TRBV4-1 and TRBJ2-1; D is undetermined. The CDR3 consists of 15 residues. Germline CDR1 reads MGHRA; CDR2 reads YSYEKL. V shed 4 bases and J shed 3 bases, with 13 bases lying between them. The CDR3 coding sequence is TGCGCCAGCAGCCGATTCCCTCTAGACTACAATGAGCAGTTCTTC. Its translation: CASSRFPLDYNEQFF.